What follows are 30 T cell receptor beta chains derived from one specimen sequenced in a study of T-cell reconstitution after alpha-beta-depleted transplantation in children. Library preparation (for TCRbeta) was performed with unique molecular identifiers. Each CDR3 protein gets one entry after TCRdb re-called the PCR reads with MiXCR. The data show just under 550,000 distinct CDR3 sequences, around 17% seen once. The sequencing here drew on PBMCs from the stem cell graft donor, taken from the stem cell graft. The origin of the receptors is a human donor who donated a stem cell graft to a child with acute lymphoblastic leukemia.

This clonotype came up many times. The chain employs TRBV12-3 or TRBV12-4 and TRBJ2-7, with unresolved D. V lost 1 base to trimming and J lost 4 bases, with 5 bases between them. CDR3 length: 12 amino acids. CDR3 amino acids: CASSLERYEQYF. DNA of the CDR3: TGTGCCAGCAGTTTAGAGAGATACGAGCAGTACTTC.

The chain combines TRBV3-1 with TRBJ2-3, with D unclear. This CDR3 contains 20 residues. Trimming stripped 0 bases from V and 1 base from J, with 23 bases between. The germline gives CDR1 LGHDT, CDR2 YNNKEL (reference sequence). The CDR3 here is CASSQESPSAGYLRTDTQYF. CDR3 DNA: TGTGCCAGCAGCCAAGAAAGCCCCTCGGCCGGCTATCTCCGCACAGATACGCAGTATTTT.

This clonotype has just a few counts. The rearrangement joins TRBV5-1 to TRBJ2-7, with D possibly being TRBD2 (5 bases). Germline V gene lookup returns CDR1 SGHRS and CDR2 YFSETQ. The CDR3 totals 14 residues. The ends were cut back, 7 bases at V and 5 bases at J, with 19 bases in the middle. CDR3: CASYPGIAFHEQYF. The CDR3 nucleotides read TGCGCCAGCTACCCTGGGATAGCGTTCCACGAGCAGTACTTC.

A few counts support this clonotype. The rearrangement joins TRBV5-1 to TRBJ1-2; D is undetermined. CDR1 is SGHRS and CDR2 is YFSETQ in the germline V gene. This CDR3 region has 13 residues. Between the trimmed V and J ends, which lost 2 bases and 11 bases, there was a span of 16 bases. The CDR3 sequence: CASSLVIVRGYTF. The CDR3 bases are TGCGCCAGCAGCTTAGTTATAGTCCGCGGATACACCTTC.

The chain combines TRBV7-3 with TRBJ2-4; 16 bases align to TRBD2. CDR3 length: 19 amino acids. J gave up 2 bases and V 5 bases, and 9 bases lay outside the gene matches. Germline values: CDR1 SGHTA, CDR2 FQGTGA. CDR3 nucleotides: TGTGCCAGCAGCCCCGGGACTAGCGGGAGGGATTTAACCAAAAACATTCAGTACTTC. Amino acid sequence: CASSPGTSGRDLTKNIQYF.

The rearrangement joins TRBV6-1 to TRBJ1-2; weak D call: TRBD1 (6 bases). CDR1 is MNHNS, CDR2 SASEGT, per germline. This CDR3 is built from 13 residues. The germline V and J ends were trimmed by 6 bases and 3 bases, with 11 bases remaining between them. The CDR3 DNA sequence: TGTGCCAGCAGGAACAGGGTGGACTATGGCTACACCTTC. This codes for CASRNRVDYGYTF.

This clonotype was seen a few times. The rearrangement links TRBV20-1 to TRBJ2-7; D ambiguous. CDR1 DFQATT and CDR2 SNEGSKA come from the germline V gene (reference sequence). The CDR3 has 11 residues. V was clipped by 1 base and J by 7 bases, with 8 bases between them. CDR3 nucleotides: TGCAGTGCTAGAGGTGTGGGAGAGCAGTACTTC. Its protein is CSARGVGEQYF.

The chain is built from TRBV20-1 and TRBJ2-7, with TRBD1 matching over 8 bases. CDR3 size: 12 residues. Germline V gene sequence: CDR1 DFQATT, CDR2 SNEGSKA (reference sequence). With V trimmed by 8 bases and J by 5 bases, 8 bases remained unmatched. The CDR3 protein is CSYRGSTDEQYF. The CDR3 DNA reads as TGCAGTTACAGGGGGTCTACGGACGAGCAGTACTTC.

This clonotype was counted between two and nine times. V is TRBV18 and J is TRBJ1-2, with TRBD1 identical over 11 bases. This CDR3 spans 16 amino acids. V lost 3 bases to trimming and J lost 3 bases; unmatched junction nucleotides: 6. Germline values: CDR1 KGHSH, CDR2 LQKENI. CDR3 protein: CASSPTGTGGYYGYTF. CDR3 bases: TGTGCCAGCTCACCCACCGGGACAGGGGGATACTATGGCTACACCTTC.

This clonotype showed up just a few times. The rearrangement links TRBV4-1 to TRBJ2-4, with D tentatively TRBD1 (5 bases). Trimming shortened V by 3 bases and J by 5 bases, and 8 bases separated the two germline ends. CDR3 length: 13 amino acids. Germline V lookup: CDR1 MGHRA, CDR2 YSYEKL. CDR3 in DNA: TGCGCCAGCAGCCAGCGCAGGGAAAACATTCAGTACTTC. Residues: CASSQRRENIQYF.

The chain links TRBV27 to TRBJ2-7; the D gene is possibly TRBD2 (6 bases). This CDR3 is built from 14 residues. Trimming took 5 bases from V and 0 from J, leaving 11 bases between them. The germline CDR1 and CDR2 sequences are MNHEY and SMNVEV (reference sequence). CDR3 bases: TGTGCCAGCAGTGCTCTAGCGTCCTCCTACGAGCAGTACTTC. Translating gives CASSALASSYEQYF.

This clonotype has just a few counts. The rearrangement uses TRBV24-1 and TRBJ2-1; 10 positions match TRBD2. The CDR3 is 16 residues long. CDR1 is KGHDR and CDR2 is SFDVKD in the germline V gene. V dropped 2 bases and J dropped 7; count of bases not matched to a gene: 7. DNA of the CDR3: TGTGCCACCAGTGATTCAGCGGGAGGGCCCCAGAATGAGCAGTTCTTC. Residues: CATSDSAGGPQNEQFF.

V and J are TRBV6-5 and TRBJ2-7; D perhaps matches TRBD2 (6 bases). Germline V CDR1 and CDR2: MNHEY, SVGAGI. V shed 0 bases and J shed 2 bases, with 11 bases lying between them. This CDR3 region has 15 residues. CDR3 region: CASSYSSGSAYEQYF. In DNA, the CDR3 is TGTGCCAGCAGTTACTCTAGCGGATCCGCCTACGAGCAGTACTTC.

The chain recombines TRBV11-2 with TRBJ1-4, with TRBD1 as a possible D gene (6 bases). Germline loops: CDR1 SGHAT, CDR2 FQNNGV. CDR3 length equals 15 residues. V lost 5 bases, J lost 5 bases, and 15 bases lay in between. CDR3 DNA sequence: TGTGCCAGCAGCCCCGGATACAGGGCAAATGAAAAACTGTTTTTT. Amino acid sequence: CASSPGYRANEKLFF.

The rearrangement joins TRBV5-1 to TRBJ2-2; TRBD1 or TRBD2 may be the D gene (6 bases each). This CDR3 has 16 amino acids. Germline lookup yields CDR1 SGHRS and CDR2 YFSETQ. With 3 bases removed from V and 3 bases from J, the gap between germline ends came to 15 bases. The CDR3 reads CASSWRDTLYTGELFF. For the CDR3, the DNA is TGCGCCAGCAGCTGGAGGGACACCTTATACACCGGGGAGCTGTTTTTT.

The chain employs TRBV12-3 or TRBV12-4 and TRBJ2-3, with D unresolved. Trimming took off 6 bases at V and 4 bases at J, with 11 bases between the two ends. This CDR3 region has 13 residues. The CDR3: CASSPFSADTQYF. The DNA of the CDR3 is TGTGCCAGCAGCCCTTTCAGCGCAGATACGCAGTATTTT.

This chain connects TRBV7-2 to TRBJ2-5; either TRBD1 or TRBD2 may supply D (6 bases each). Germline V gives CDR1 SGHTA, CDR2 FQGNSA. The CDR3 covers 16 residues. V shed 1 base and J shed 3 bases, with 15 bases lying between them. CDR3 in DNA: TGTGCCAGCAGCTTAGACCCGGGGGCAATCGAAGAGACCCAGTACTTC. Amino acid sequence: CASSLDPGAIEETQYF.

This clonotype was observed a few times. The CDR3 nucleotides read TGCGCCAGCAGCTGGGACCCCGGGACCAAAAACATTCAGTACTTC. It encodes CASSWDPGTKNIQYF. This chain uses TRBV5-1 with TRBJ2-4, with D perhaps matching TRBD1 or TRBD2 (5 bases each). Germline CDR1 is SGHRS and CDR2 is YFSETQ. This CDR3 spans 15 amino acids. V lost 3 bases, J lost 2 bases, and 12 bases lay in between.

The rearrangement uses TRBV7-6 and TRBJ2-1; 11 nucleotides match TRBD2. Germline loops: CDR1 SGHVS, CDR2 FNYEAQ. CDR3 size: 16 residues. V dropped 7 bases and J dropped 0; count of bases not matched to a gene: 5. The CDR3 region is CASTRLAGSSYNEQFF. The CDR3 DNA sequence: TGTGCCAGCACCCGACTAGCGGGAAGCTCCTACAATGAGCAGTTCTTC.

CDR3 nucleotides: TGCGCCAGCAGTTCGGGACAGGCGGAAGATACGCAGTATTTT. This sequence encodes CASSSGQAEDTQYF. The V call is TRBV10-1, the J call TRBJ2-3, with 8 bases lining up with TRBD1. The germline CDR1 and CDR2 sequences are WNHNN and SYGVQD (reference sequence). This CDR3 comprises 14 residues. The V segment lost 5 bases and the J segment 5 bases; nucleotides outside the gene matches: 6.

This clonotype has only a few counts. The CDR3 region is CASSPRTPGANVLTF. CDR3 nucleotides: TGTGCCAGCAGCCCTAGGACTCCTGGGGCCAACGTCCTGACTTTC. This sequence joins TRBV7-9 and TRBJ2-6, with a tentative D call TRBD2 (5 bases). CDR3 length equals 15 residues. Germline CDR1 and CDR2: SEHNR and FQNEAQ (reference sequence). Trimming shortened V by 5 bases and J by 2 bases, and 10 bases separated the two germline ends.

The chain couples TRBV7-6 to TRBJ2-1, with D uncertain. Per the germline V gene, CDR1 is SGHVS and CDR2 is FNYEAQ. V dropped 2 bases and J dropped 0 bases, with 11 bases sitting between them. CDR3 length equals 16 residues. CDR3 sequence: CASSLRLVTSYNEQFF. CDR3 nucleotide sequence: TGTGCCAGCAGCTTACGGCTAGTTACCTCCTACAATGAGCAGTTCTTC.

The chain combines TRBV3-1 with TRBJ1-3; D gene ambiguous. V lost 1 base and J lost 2, with 6 bases in between. Looked up from germline, CDR1 is LGHDT and CDR2 is YNNKEL (reference sequence). The CDR3 extends over 14 amino acids. In DNA form, the CDR3 reads TGTGCCAGCAGCCAAGGAGAAACTGGAAACACCATATATTTT. The encoded protein is CASSQGETGNTIYF. Full variable domain (remainder filled in from reference TRBV3-1 and TRBJ1-3): DTAVSQTPKYLVTQMGNDKSIKCEQNLGHDTMYWYKQDSKKFLKIMFSYNNKELIINETVPNRFSPKSPDKAHLNLHINSLELGDSAVYFCASSQGETGNTIYFGEGSWLTVV.

This clonotype has a handful of counts. J is TRBJ2-3 and V is TRBV27; TRBD2 might be the D (6 bases). The CDR3 spans 16 residues. Germline CDR1 and CDR2: MNHEY and SMNVEV (reference sequence). Trimming shortened V by 1 base and J by 7 bases, and 18 bases separated the two germline ends. CDR3 region: CASSLYASDFYNTQYF. CDR3 nucleotide sequence: TGTGCCAGCAGTTTATACGCTAGCGATTTTTATAATACGCAGTATTTT.

In nucleotides, the CDR3 is TGTGCCAGCAGCTTTCTAGCGGCGTACAATGAGCAGTTCTTC. Its translation: CASSFLAAYNEQFF. The chain carries TRBV5-8 and TRBJ2-1; TRBD2 matches 7 bases. V shed 2 bases and J 4 bases; nucleotides not matched to a gene: 3. Per germline, CDR1 SGHTS and CDR2 YDEGEE. CDR3 size: 14 residues.

The rearrangement uses TRBV20-1 and TRBJ2-1; the match to TRBD2 covers 7 bases. Germline CDR1 and CDR2: DFQATT and SNEGSKA (reference sequence). V trimming: 0 bases; J trimming: 4 bases; junction bases outside the gene matches: 9. The CDR3 contains 16 residues. CDR3 bases: TGCAGTGCTAGAGATTACCTAGCGGTCCCTTACAATGAGCAGTTCTTC. This translates into CSARDYLAVPYNEQFF.

CDR3 in DNA: TGTGCCAGCGTACAGGGTCTCCGACAGCCCCAGCATTTT. Translating gives CASVQGLRQPQHF. The chain recombines TRBV12-3 or TRBV12-4 with TRBJ1-5; TRBD1 is a possible D gene (6 bases). The CDR3 contains 13 residues. Trimming pared 8 bases from V and 7 bases from J, leaving 15 bases between.

The chain employs TRBV4-1 and TRBJ2-1; the match to TRBD2 covers 16 bases. This CDR3 spans 17 amino acids. The germline gives CDR1 MGHRA, CDR2 YSYEKL. V was clipped by 4 bases and J by 2 bases; unmatched bases: 2. CDR3 sequence reads: CASSPGTSGRAYNEQFF. The CDR3 nucleotides are TGCGCCAGCAGCCCCGGGACTAGCGGGAGGGCCTACAATGAGCAGTTCTTC.

The J gene is TRBJ2-7, the V gene TRBV12-3 or TRBV12-4; tentatively, D is TRBD2 (5 bases). Trimming left V 6 bases short and J 7 bases short, with 22 bases between. The CDR3 runs to 15 residues. CDR3 region: CASSPGRAGRGEQYF. CDR3 nucleotide sequence: TGTGCCAGCAGCCCCGGGCGGGCAGGTCGGGGAGAGCAGTACTTC.

Only a few counts were recorded for this clonotype. The chain is built from TRBV7-2 and TRBJ2-7, with D possibly matching TRBD1 (5 bases). CDR3 length: 17 residues. Germline V gene data show CDR1 as SGHTA and CDR2 as FQGNSA. Trimming removed 6 bases at V and 6 bases at J, with 27 bases between. CDR3 in DNA: TGTGCCAGCAGTCGGAGACAGCTAACGACCCTGGTTGGCGAGCAGTACTTC. Protein sequence: CASSRRQLTTLVGEQYF.